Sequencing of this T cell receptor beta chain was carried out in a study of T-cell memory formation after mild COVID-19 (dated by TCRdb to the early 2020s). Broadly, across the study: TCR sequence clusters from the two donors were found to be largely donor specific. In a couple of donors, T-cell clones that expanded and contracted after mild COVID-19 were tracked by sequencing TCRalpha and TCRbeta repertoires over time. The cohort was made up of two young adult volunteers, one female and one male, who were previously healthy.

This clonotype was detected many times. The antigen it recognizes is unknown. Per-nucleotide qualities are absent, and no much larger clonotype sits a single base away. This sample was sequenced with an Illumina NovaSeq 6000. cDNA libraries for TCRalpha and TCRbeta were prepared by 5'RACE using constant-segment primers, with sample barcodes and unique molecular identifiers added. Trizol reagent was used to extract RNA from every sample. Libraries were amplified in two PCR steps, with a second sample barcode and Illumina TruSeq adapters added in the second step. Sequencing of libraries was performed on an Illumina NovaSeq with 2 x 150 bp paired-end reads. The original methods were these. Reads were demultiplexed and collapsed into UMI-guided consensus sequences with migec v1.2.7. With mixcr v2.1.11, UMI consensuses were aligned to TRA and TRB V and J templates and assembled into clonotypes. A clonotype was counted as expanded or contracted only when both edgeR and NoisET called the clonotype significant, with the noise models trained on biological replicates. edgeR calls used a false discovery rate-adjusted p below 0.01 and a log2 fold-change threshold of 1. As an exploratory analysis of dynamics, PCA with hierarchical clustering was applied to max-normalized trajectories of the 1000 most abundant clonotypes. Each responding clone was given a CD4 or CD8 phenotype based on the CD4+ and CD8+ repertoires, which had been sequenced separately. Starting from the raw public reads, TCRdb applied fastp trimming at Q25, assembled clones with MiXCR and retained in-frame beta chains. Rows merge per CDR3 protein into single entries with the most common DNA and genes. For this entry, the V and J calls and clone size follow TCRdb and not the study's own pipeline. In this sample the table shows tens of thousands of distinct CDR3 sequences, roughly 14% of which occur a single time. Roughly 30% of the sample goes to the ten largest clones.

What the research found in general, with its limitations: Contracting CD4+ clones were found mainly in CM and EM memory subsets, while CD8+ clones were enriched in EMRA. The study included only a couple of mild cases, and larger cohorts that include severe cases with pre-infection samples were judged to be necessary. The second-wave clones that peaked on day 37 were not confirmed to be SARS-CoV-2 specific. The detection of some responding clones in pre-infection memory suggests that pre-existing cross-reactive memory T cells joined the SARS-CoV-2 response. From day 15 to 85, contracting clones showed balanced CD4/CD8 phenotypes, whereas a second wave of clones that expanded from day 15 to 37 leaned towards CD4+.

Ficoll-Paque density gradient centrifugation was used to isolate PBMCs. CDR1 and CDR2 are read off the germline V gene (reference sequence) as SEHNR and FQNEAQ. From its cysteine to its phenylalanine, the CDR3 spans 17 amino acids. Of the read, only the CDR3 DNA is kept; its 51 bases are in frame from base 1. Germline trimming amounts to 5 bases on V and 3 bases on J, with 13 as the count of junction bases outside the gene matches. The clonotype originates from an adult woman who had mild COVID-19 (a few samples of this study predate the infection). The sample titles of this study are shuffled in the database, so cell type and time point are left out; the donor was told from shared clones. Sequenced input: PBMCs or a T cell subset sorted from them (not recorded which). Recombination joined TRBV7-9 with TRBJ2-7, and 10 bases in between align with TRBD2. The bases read TGTGCCAGCAGCGAGCCGTCTAGCGGGAGAGGTATCTACGAGCAGTACTTC. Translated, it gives CASSEPSSGRGIYEQYF.